This T cell receptor (beta chain) is drawn from a study of T cell responses to AZD1222 COVID-19 vaccine. General study findings and limits: Following two doses of AZD1222, Spike-specific TCR breadth and depth rose. Variant regions that are unmutated are reportedly the target of nearly half of spike-specific TCRs. Clonal diversity may have been underestimated in mostly white British donors. Baseline antibody screening turned up just a handful of seropositive AZD1222 recipients.

A note on this clone: The antigen is undetermined.

Libraries were prepared by immunoSEQ multiplex PCR; TCRdb keeps only in-frame clonotypes and omits some of them. The sample shows 80,000 to 95,000 clones, about 91% of them seen only once. V was pared by 2 bases and J by 7 bases, with 11 bases between. The germline V gene has CDR1 MNHEY and CDR2 SVGAGI. The CDR3 has 13 amino acids. The genes are TRBV6-5 and TRBJ1-1; D gene unclear. The receptor comes from an adult in good health. The sample consisted of peripheral blood, taken on day 0 of AZD1222 vaccination. Written as DNA, the CDR3 is TGTGCCAGCAGTTACACTCGGCAGAGTGAAGCTTTCTTT. It encodes CASSYTRQSEAFF.